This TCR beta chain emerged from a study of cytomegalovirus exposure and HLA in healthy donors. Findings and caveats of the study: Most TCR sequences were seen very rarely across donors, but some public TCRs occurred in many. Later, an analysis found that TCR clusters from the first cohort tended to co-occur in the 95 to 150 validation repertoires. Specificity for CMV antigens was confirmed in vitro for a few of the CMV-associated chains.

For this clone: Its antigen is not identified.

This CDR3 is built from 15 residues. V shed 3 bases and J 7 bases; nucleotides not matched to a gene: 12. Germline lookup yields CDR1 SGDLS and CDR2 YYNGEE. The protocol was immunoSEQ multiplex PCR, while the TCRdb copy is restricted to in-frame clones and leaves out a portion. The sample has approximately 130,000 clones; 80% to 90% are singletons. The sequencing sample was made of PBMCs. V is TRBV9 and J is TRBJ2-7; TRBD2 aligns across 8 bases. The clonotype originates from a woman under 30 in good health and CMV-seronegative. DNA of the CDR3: TGTGCCAGCAGCGCCCTACCGGGGGGGGCAAATGAGCAGTACTTC. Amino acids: CASSALPGGANEQYF. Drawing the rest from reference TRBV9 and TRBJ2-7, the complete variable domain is DSGVTQTPKHLITATGQRVTLRCSPRSGDLSVYWYQQSLDQGLQFLIQYYNGEERAKGNILERFSAQQFPDLHSELNLSSLELGDSALYFCASSALPGGANEQYFGPGTRLTVT.